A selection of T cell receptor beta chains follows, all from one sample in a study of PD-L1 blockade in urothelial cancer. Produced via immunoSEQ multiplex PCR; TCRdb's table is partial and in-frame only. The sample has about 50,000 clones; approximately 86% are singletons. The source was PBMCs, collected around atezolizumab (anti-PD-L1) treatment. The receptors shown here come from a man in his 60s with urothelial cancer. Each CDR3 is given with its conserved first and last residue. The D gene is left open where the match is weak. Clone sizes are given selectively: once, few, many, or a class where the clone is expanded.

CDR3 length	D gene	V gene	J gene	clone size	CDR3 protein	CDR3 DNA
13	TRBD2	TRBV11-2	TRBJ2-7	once	CASRRAGGYEQYF	TGTGCCAGCCGAAGAGCGGGGGGATACGAGCAGTACTTC
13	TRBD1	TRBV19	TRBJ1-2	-	CASSTGDRSGYTF	TGTGCCAGTAGTACCGGGGACAGGTCGGGCTACACCTTC
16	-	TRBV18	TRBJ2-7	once	CASSPPSGRGSGEQYF	TGTGCCAGCTCACCACCGTCCGGCAGGGGTTCTGGCGAGCAGTACTTC
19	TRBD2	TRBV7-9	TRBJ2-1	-	CASSPSPRRAGVLYNEQFF	TGTGCCAGCAGCCCCTCCCCCCGGCGAGCGGGAGTCTTGTACAATGAGCAGTTCTTC
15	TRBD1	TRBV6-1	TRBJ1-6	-	CASNIRTGDNSPLHF	TGTGCCAGCAATATAAGGACAGGGGATAATTCACCCCTCCACTTT
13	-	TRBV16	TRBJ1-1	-	CASSQQGNTEAFF	TGTGCCAGCAGCCAACAGGGGAACACTGAAGCTTTCTTT
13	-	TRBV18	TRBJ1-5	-	CASTGVNDQPQHF	TGTGCCAGTACCGGGGTAAACGATCAGCCCCAGCATTTT
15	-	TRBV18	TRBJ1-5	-	CASSTTPVSNQPQHF	TGTGCCAGCTCAACCACGCCAGTGAGCAATCAGCCCCAGCATTTT
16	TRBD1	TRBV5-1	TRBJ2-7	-	CASSWGDRGSQGEQYF	TGCGCCAGCAGCTGGGGGGACAGGGGATCTCAGGGCGAGCAGTACTTC
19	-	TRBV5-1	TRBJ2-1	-	CASSLDLLSSANFGNEQFF	TGCGCCAGCAGCTTGGATCTTCTCTCTAGCGCAAACTTCGGCAATGAGCAGTTCTTC
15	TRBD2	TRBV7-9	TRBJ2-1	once	CASSSAGASYNEQFF	TGTGCCAGCAGCTCAGCGGGGGCATCCTACAATGAGCAGTTCTTC
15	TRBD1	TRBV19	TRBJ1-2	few	CASTTPGQGVFGYTF	TGTGCCAGTACCACCCCCGGGCAGGGGGTTTTCGGCTACACCTTC
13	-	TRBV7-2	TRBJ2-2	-	CASSFGGTGELFF	TGTGCCAGCAGCTTCGGGGGAACCGGGGAGCTGTTTTTT
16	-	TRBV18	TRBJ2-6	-	CASSPLQGTGANVLTF	TGTGCCAGCTCACCCCTACAGGGTACCGGGGCCAACGTCCTGACTTTC
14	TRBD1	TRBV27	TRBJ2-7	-	CASSLRTGADEQYF	TGTGCCAGCAGTCTCAGGACAGGGGCGGATGAGCAGTACTTC
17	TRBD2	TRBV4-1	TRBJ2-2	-	CASSRRLAAPNTGELFF	TGCGCCAGCAGCCGTAGACTAGCGGCCCCGAACACCGGGGAGCTGTTTTTT
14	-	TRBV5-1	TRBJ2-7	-	CASSLVGGSYEQYF	TGCGCCAGCAGCTTGGTAGGGGGCTCCTACGAGCAGTACTTC